This note documents a single T cell receptor beta chain sequence. This record belongs to a study of blood T cell repertoires in COVID-19. Study-level information: The United States, Italy and Spain were the sources of the acute and convalescent COVID-19 samples. T cells, B-cell-depleted T cells, or PBMCs provided the cDNA or gDNA that served as material.

The trim removed 3 bases at V and 2 bases at J, leaving 4 bases unmatched. CDR1 and CDR2 from the germline V gene are KGHSH and LQKENI. This CDR3 has 16 residues. Source study methods: Nucleated cell counts were estimated from reference gene primer amplification. Libraries were prepared by immunoSEQ multiplex PCR; TCRdb keeps only in-frame clonotypes and omits some of them. The V and J calls and the clone size are those of that table, but D and trimming were determined from the DNA. The table shows approximately 140,000 clones, with approximately 83% occurring only once. The chain uses TRBV18 and TRBJ1-4, with 9 bases aligning to TRBD1. The receptor's source is a human donor in a cohort sampled during active COVID-19. Source material: peripheral blood. CDR3 DNA sequence: TGTGCCAGCTCACCTTACGGACAGGGGACTAATGAAAAACTGTTTTTT. Protein sequence: CASSPYGQGTNEKLFF.